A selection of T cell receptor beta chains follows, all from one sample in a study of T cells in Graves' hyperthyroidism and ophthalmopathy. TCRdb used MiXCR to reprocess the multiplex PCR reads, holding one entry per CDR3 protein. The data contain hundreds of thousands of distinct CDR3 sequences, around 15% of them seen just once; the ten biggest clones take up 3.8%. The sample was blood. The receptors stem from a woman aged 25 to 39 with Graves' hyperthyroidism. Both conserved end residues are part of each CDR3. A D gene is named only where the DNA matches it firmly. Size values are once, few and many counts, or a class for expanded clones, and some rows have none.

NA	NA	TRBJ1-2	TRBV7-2	CASSLFGQGHGYTF	TGTGCCAGCAGCTTATTTGGGCAGGGTCATGGCTACACCTTC
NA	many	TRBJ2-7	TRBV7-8	CASSNNEQYF	TGTGCCAGCAGCAATAACGAGCAGTACTTC
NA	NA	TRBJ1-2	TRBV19	CASRRNSYGYTF	TGTGCCAGTCGGAGGAATTCCTATGGCTACACCTTC
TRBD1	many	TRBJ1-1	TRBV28	CASSAYTGERTEAFF	TGTGCCAGCAGTGCTTACACAGGGGAAAGAACTGAAGCTTTCTTT
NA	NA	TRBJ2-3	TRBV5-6	CASSLAEHTDTQYF	TGTGCCAGCAGCTTGGCAGAACACACAGATACGCAGTATTTT
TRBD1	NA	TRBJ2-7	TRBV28	CASSPRDRAKRYF	TGTGCCAGCAGTCCACGGGACAGGGCCAAGCGGTACTTC
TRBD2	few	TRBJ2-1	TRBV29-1	CSVTDKIDSGIDEQFF	TGCAGCGTGACCGATAAGATCGATAGCGGGATCGATGAGCAGTTCTTC
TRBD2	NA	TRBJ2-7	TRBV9	CASSKSSGSYYEQYF	TGTGCCAGCAGCAAATCTAGCGGGAGTTACTACGAGCAGTACTTC
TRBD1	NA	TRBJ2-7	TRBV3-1	CASSQVGQGAGEQYF	TGTGCCAGCAGCCAAGTGGGACAGGGGGCGGGCGAGCAGTACTTC
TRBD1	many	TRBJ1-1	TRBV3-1	CASSQDSAGGTEAFF	TGTGCCAGCAGCCAAGACTCCGCAGGGGGCACTGAAGCTTTCTTT
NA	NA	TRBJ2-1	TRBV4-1	CASSQETARPPNEQFF	TGCGCCAGCAGCCAAGAGACAGCCCGCCCTCCCAATGAGCAGTTCTTC
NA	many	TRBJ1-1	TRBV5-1	CASSYGQTFQNTEAFF	TGCGCCAGCAGCTACGGACAGACATTTCAGAACACTGAAGCTTTCTTT
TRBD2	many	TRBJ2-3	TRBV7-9	CASSFRRERGDTQYF	TGTGCCAGCAGCTTCAGGCGGGAGAGAGGCGATACGCAGTATTTT
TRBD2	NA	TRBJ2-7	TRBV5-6	CASSLVYAGGPSYEQYF	TGTGCCAGCAGCTTGGTTTACGCGGGAGGTCCCTCCTACGAGCAGTACTTC
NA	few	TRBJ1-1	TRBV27	CASSFGVSTEAFF	TGTGCCAGCAGTTTTGGGGTGAGCACTGAAGCTTTCTTT
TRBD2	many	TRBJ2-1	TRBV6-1	CATDPGLAGEQFF	TGTGCCACCGACCCGGGACTAGCGGGAGAGCAGTTCTTC
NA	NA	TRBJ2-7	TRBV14	CASSQARALSYEQYF	TGTGCCAGCAGCCAAGCTAGGGCGCTATCCTACGAGCAGTACTTC
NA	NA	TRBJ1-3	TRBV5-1	CASSSPRRGNSGNTIYF	TGCGCCAGCAGCTCGCCGCGGAGGGGGAACTCTGGAAACACCATATATTTT
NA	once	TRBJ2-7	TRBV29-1	CSVEDPPLEQYF	TGCAGCGTTGAAGATCCCCCTCTCGAGCAGTACTTC
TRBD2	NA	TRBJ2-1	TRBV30	CAWSALAGPYNEQFF	TGTGCCTGGAGTGCCCTAGCGGGGCCCTACAATGAGCAGTTCTTC
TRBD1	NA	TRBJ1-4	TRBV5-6	CASSSNEGVQGNEKLFF	TGTGCCAGCAGCTCTAACGAGGGGGTACAGGGGAATGAAAAACTGTTTTTT
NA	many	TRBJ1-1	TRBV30	CAWRSGWIEAFF	TGTGCCTGGAGGTCGGGATGGATAGAAGCTTTCTTT
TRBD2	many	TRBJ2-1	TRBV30	CAWIPSGSRNEQFF	TGTGCCTGGATCCCTAGCGGGAGCCGCAATGAGCAGTTCTTC
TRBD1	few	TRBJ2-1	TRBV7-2	CASSLGTGTGYNEQFF	TGTGCCAGCAGCTTAGGGACCGGGACAGGGTACAATGAGCAGTTCTTC
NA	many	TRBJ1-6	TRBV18	CASSPGAVNSPLHF	TGTGCCAGCTCACCGGGGGCAGTTAATTCACCCCTCCACTTT
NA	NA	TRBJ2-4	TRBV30	CAWSPLALLAKNIQYF	TGTGCCTGGAGCCCCCTAGCGCTATTAGCCAAAAACATTCAGTACTTC
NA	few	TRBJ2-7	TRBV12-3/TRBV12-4	CASSLGRSRVYEQYF	TGTGCCAGCAGTTTAGGAAGGAGCAGGGTCTACGAGCAGTACTTC
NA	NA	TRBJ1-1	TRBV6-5	CASSSPGRGYTEAFF	TGTGCCAGCAGTTCCCCGGGCAGGGGATACACTGAAGCTTTCTTT
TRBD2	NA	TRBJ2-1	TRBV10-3	CATKISGSHNEQFF	TGTGCCACCAAGATTAGCGGGAGCCACAATGAGCAGTTCTTC
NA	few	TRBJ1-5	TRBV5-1	CASSFINNQPQHF	TGCGCCAGCAGCTTCATCAACAATCAGCCCCAGCATTTT
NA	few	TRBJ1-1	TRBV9	CASSVEAQTGMNTEAFF	TGTGCCAGCAGCGTAGAGGCCCAGACAGGTATGAACACTGAAGCTTTCTTT
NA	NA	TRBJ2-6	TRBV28	CASSSGRHSGANVLTF	TGTGCCAGCAGTTCCGGACGCCACTCTGGGGCCAACGTCCTGACTTTC
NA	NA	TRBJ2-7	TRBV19	CASSRTGTSYSYEQYF	TGTGCCAGTAGTAGGACGGGGACTTCATACTCCTACGAGCAGTACTTC
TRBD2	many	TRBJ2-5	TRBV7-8	CASSLAWRRGGETQYF	TGTGCCAGCAGCTTAGCTTGGAGGCGGGGGGGCGAGACCCAGTACTTC
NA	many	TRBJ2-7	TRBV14	CASSQDWGEQYF	TGTGCCAGCAGCCAAGACTGGGGGGAGCAGTACTTC
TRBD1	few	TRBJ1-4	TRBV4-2	CASSPPDRAFEKLFF	TGTGCCAGCAGCCCGCCGGACAGGGCGTTTGAAAAACTGTTTTTT
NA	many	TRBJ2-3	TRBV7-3	CASSLASTDTQYF	TGTGCCAGCAGTTTAGCTAGCACAGATACGCAGTATTTT
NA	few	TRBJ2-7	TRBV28	CASSLRGMTHEQYF	TGTGCCAGCAGTTTAAGAGGGATGACCCACGAGCAGTACTTC
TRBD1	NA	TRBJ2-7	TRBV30	CAWSATGVGEQYF	TGTGCCTGGAGTGCGACAGGGGTGGGTGAGCAGTACTTC
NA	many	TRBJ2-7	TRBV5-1	CASSREDSAYEQYF	TGCGCCAGCAGCCGAGAAGACAGTGCCTACGAGCAGTACTTC
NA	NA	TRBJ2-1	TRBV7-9	CASSSHFSGTQSSYNEQFF	TGTGCCAGCAGCTCCCACTTCTCTGGGACTCAAAGCTCCTACAATGAGCAGTTCTTC
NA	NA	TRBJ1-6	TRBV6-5	CASSYVGQAKSPLHF	TGTGCCAGCAGTTACGTGGGGCAGGCGAAATCACCCCTCCACTTT
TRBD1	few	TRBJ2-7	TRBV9	CASSVGPGQSSYEQYF	TGTGCCAGCAGCGTGGGGCCGGGACAGAGCTCCTACGAGCAGTACTTC
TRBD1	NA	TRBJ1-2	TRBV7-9	CASSLAPTGDRGYTF	TGTGCCAGCAGCTTAGCGCCAACAGGGGATCGGGGCTACACCTTC
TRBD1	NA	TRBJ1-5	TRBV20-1	CSARGEGAAYSNQPQHF	TGCAGTGCGCGAGGAGAGGGGGCGGCTTATAGCAATCAGCCCCAGCATTTT
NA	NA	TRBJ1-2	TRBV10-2	CASSPSAANYGYTF	TGCGCCAGCAGTCCCTCGGCGGCTAACTATGGCTACACCTTC